This entry lists 12 T cell receptor beta chains sequenced from one sample in a study of Ad26.COV2.S vaccination and SARS-CoV-2 variants. Clones were read by immunoSEQ multiplex PCR, and TCRdb kept only the in-frame ones, dropping some. The sample contains about 180,000 clones, 87% of which appear only once. This specimen consisted of peripheral blood, obtained after recovery from COVID-19. The source is a human donor who had recovered from COVID-19.

The V call is TRBV6-1, the J call TRBJ2-3; D unclear. The V end lost 2 bases, the J end lost 0 bases, and 6 bases lay between the germline ends. The germline gives CDR1 MNHNS, CDR2 SASEGT. The CDR3 covers 14 residues. CDR3 region: CASSESRSTDTQYF. The CDR3 DNA is TGTGCCAGCAGTGAATCTCGCAGCACAGATACGCAGTATTTT.

The V and J genes are TRBV30 and TRBJ1-6; D may be TRBD1 (5 bases). V gave up 2 bases and J gave up 7 bases, with 12 bases separating them. The CDR3 loop spans 14 amino acids. CDR1 is GTSNPN, CDR2 SVGIG, per germline (reference sequence). The CDR3 loop reads CAWSYEGFNSPLHF. DNA for the CDR3: TGTGCCTGGAGTTATGAGGGGTTCAATTCACCCCTCCACTTT.

V gene TRBV6-5 combines with J gene TRBJ1-1; D not resolved. The length of the CDR3 is 11 residues. Germline CDR1 MNHEY, CDR2 SVGAGI. V gave up 2 bases and J gave up 5 bases, with 3 bases separating them. In DNA, the CDR3 is TGTGCCAGCAGTTACGGGACTGAAGCTTTCTTT. This codes for CASSYGTEAFF.

The chain uses TRBV7-6 and TRBJ1-3; D remains unclear. This CDR3 has 13 amino acids. The V gene lost 5 bases and the J gene lost 2 bases, with 7 bases spanning the gap. The germline V gene encodes CDR1 SGHVS and CDR2 FNYEAQ. In nucleotides, the CDR3 is TGTGCCAGCAGCCTATGGACTGGAAACACCATATATTTT. Translated: CASSLWTGNTIYF. Together with reference TRBV7-6 and TRBJ1-3, the CDR3 gives the full variable domain: GAGVSQSPRYKVTKRGQDVALRCDPISGHVSLYWYRQALGQGPEFLTYFNYEAQQDKSGLPNDRFSAERPEGSISTLTIQRTEQRDSAMYRCASSLWTGNTIYFGEGSWLTVV.

The chain recombines TRBV6-1 with TRBJ2-5; 7 positions match TRBD2. V dropped 2 bases and J dropped 5; count of bases not matched to a gene: 5. CDR1 and CDR2 (germline): MNHNS, SASEGT. This CDR3 region has 14 residues. The CDR3 is CASSEIAGGETQYF. The CDR3 DNA is TGTGCCAGCAGTGAAATAGCGGGCGGGGAGACCCAGTACTTC.

The chain is built from TRBV18 and TRBJ2-7, with unresolved D. The CDR3 is 12 residues long. Trimming removed 3 bases at V and 4 bases at J, with 7 bases between. Germline CDR1 reads KGHSH; CDR2 reads LQKENI. This chain's CDR3 is CASSPSQYEQYF. The CDR3, as DNA: TGTGCCAGCTCACCTAGTCAGTACGAGCAGTACTTC.

This clone was recorded a few times. CDR3 loop: CASRMGSTDTQYF. CDR3 bases: TGTGCCAGCAGGATGGGTAGCACAGATACGCAGTATTTT. The chain couples TRBV11-3 to TRBJ2-3; D is unclear. Germline V CDR1 and CDR2: SGHNT, YENEEA. Deletions cut 6 bases from V and 0 bases from J, with 7 bases between. The CDR3 consists of 13 residues.

The gene calls are TRBV14 and TRBJ1-1; no reliable D call. Germline CDR1 and CDR2: SGHDN and FVKESK. CDR3 length: 12 amino acids. V dropped 3 bases and J dropped 6 bases, with 8 bases sitting between them. The CDR3: CASSHYGAEAFF. CDR3 in DNA: TGTGCCAGCAGCCACTACGGAGCTGAAGCTTTCTTT.

The CDR3 loop is CASRTGGARYGYTF. The CDR3 DNA reads TGTGCCAGCCGTACTGGGGGGGCCAGATATGGCTACACCTTC. This chain connects TRBV2 to TRBJ1-2, with D possibly matching TRBD1 (6 bases). Germline V gene lookup returns CDR1 SNHLY and CDR2 FYNNEI. Trimming took 8 bases from V and 5 from J, leaving 18 bases between them. The CDR3 sequence is 14 residues long.

CDR3 in amino acids: CASSLSARGPYEQYF. CDR3 DNA: TGTGCCAGCAGCTTATCAGCCAGGGGCCCCTACGAGCAGTACTTC. The chain links TRBV7-2 to TRBJ2-7; a weak D match, TRBD1 (6 bases). CDR3 length: 15 amino acids. Trimming removed 2 bases from V and 2 bases from J, with 13 bases in between. Germline CDR1 SGHTA, CDR2 FQGNSA.

Note on this clone: An end of the junction differs from the germline gene, which may be a read error. The V gene is TRBV19, the J gene TRBJ2-7, with a possible D match to TRBD2 (7 bases). CDR3 size: 15 residues. CDR1 is LNHDA and CDR2 is SQIVND in the germline V gene (reference sequence). The CDR3 reads CASSTGRGPSYEQYF. The CDR3 DNA sequence: TGTGCCAGCAGTACAGGGCGGGGGCCTTCATACGAGCAGTACTTC.

CDR3 DNA sequence: TGTGCCATCAGGACTAGCGGACACACCGGGGAGCTGTTTTTT. Amino acid sequence: CAIRTSGHTGELFF. The rearrangement links TRBV10-3 to TRBJ2-2, with 9 bases that match TRBD2. The ends lost 6 bases at V and 3 bases at J; junction bases unmatched: 2. Germline V lookup: CDR1 ENHRY, CDR2 SYGVKD. The CDR3 has 14 amino acids.